The entry below describes one T cell receptor (beta chain). Its matching antigen is unknown. Sequenced by immunoSEQ multiplex PCR; TCRdb stores in-frame clones only, minus some. The sample contains about 2.4 million clones, more than 85% of which appear only once. The entry originates in a study of shared clonotypes between healthy human individuals. Broader study findings: Incomplete sequencing of sorted subsets was indicated by rarefaction despite large depth. The donor pool, a small one, limited the genetic and exposure-history diversity represented. Across a handful of donors, naive CD4 shared roughly 5%, naive CD8 around 4%, memory CD4 more than 2%, memory CD8 0.35% to 0.5%.

The germline CDR1 and CDR2 sequences are SGHTA and FQGNSA. V lost 8 bases and J lost 0, with 13 bases in between. The CDR3 totals 15 residues. The chain recombines TRBV7-2 with TRBJ1-4; D is undetermined. Sequencing was performed on naive CD4+ T cells from PBMCs. The subset was: CD45RA+ positively selected. This sequence originates from a man younger than 35 in good health. Some clones in this sample may be carry-over from other donors' samples. CDR3 sequence (DNA): TGTGCCAGCGGAAAACAGCGTGCAACTAATGAAAAACTGTTTTTT. Its protein product is CASGKQRATNEKLFF.